This T cell receptor beta chain stems from a study of CD8 T cells in ankylosing spondylitis. Study-level results: What appeared characteristic of ankylosing spondylitis blood was a TCR beta motif of about eight highly homologous variants. Clones tied to disease were said to be significantly enriched in matched ankylosing spondylitis synovial fluid. Reactive arthritis synovial fluid and blood were previously reported to contain some motif variants.

The table lists this clonotype with many counts. What it recognizes is unknown. Germline V gives CDR1 SGHAT, CDR2 FQNNGV. V dropped 3 bases and J dropped 5; count of bases not matched to a gene: 5. The CDR3 totals 15 residues. The TCR beta libraries were generated through quantitative 5'-RACE incorporating molecular barcodes. From the 5' RACE reads, TCRdb called clonotypes with MiXCR, one entry per CDR3 protein. The sample lists fewer than 200,000 distinct CDR3 sequences, over 15% occurring once. The sequencing input was blood, either unsorted or a sorted T cell fraction (not recorded which). This chain links TRBV11-2 with TRBJ2-1; 9 nucleotides agree with TRBD2. This sequence was found in a male donor aged 5 to 29 with ankylosing spondylitis or in good health (not recorded which). This chain's CDR3 is CASSLFASGDNEQFF. CDR3 DNA: TGTGCCAGCAGCTTGTTCGCTAGCGGGGACAATGAGCAGTTCTTC. Full variable domain (remainder filled in from reference TRBV11-2 and TRBJ2-1): EAGVAQSPRYKIIEKRQSVAFWCNPISGHATLYWYQQILGQGPKLLIQFQNNGVVDDSQLPKDRFSAERLKGVDSTLKIQPAKLEDSAVYLCASSLFASGDNEQFFGPGTRLTVL.